This T cell receptor (beta chain) was captured in a study of blood T cell repertoires in COVID-19. Overall study context: Both acute and convalescent COVID-19 samples were obtained from the United States, Italy and Spain. Sources were T cells, B-cell-depleted T cells, or PBMCs; the material itself was cDNA or gDNA.

As originally analysed: Amplified reference gene primers provided the basis for estimating nucleated cell counts. Clones were sequenced by immunoSEQ multiplex PCR, and TCRdb holds only the in-frame ones, with some missing. Clonal size and the V and J genes are those of that table, whereas D and trimming came from the DNA. The table lists fewer than 250,000 clones, 82% of them singletons. The trim removed 3 bases at V and 4 bases at J, leaving 2 bases unmatched. CDR1 and CDR2 (germline): KGHDR, SFDVKD. The length of the CDR3 is 15 residues. Sequencing was carried out using peripheral blood. This chain links TRBV24-1 with TRBJ2-2; 9 bases align to TRBD1. The TCR was taken from a woman aged 35 to 49 with acute or convalescent COVID-19. The CDR3: CATSDPGQGTGELFF. The CDR3, as DNA: TGTGCCACCAGTGATCCGGGACAGGGCACCGGGGAGCTGTTTTTT.